Below, 19 T cell receptor beta chains from the same sample are listed, as sequenced in a study of cytomegalovirus exposure and HLA in healthy donors. PCR was performed using 60 Vbeta and 13 Jbeta primers. This table comes from immunoSEQ multiplex PCR, and its TCRdb copy is limited to in-frame clones, with some not included. The profile shows 150,000 to 200,000 clones, 79% of them singletons. The specimen was PBMCs. The source is a woman aged 50 to 60 in good health and CMV-seronegative.

The V and J genes are TRBV19 and TRBJ1-2, with D perhaps matching TRBD1 (6 bases). The germline V and J ends were trimmed by 6 bases and 1 base, with 9 bases remaining between them. The germline gives CDR1 LNHDA, CDR2 SQIVND (reference sequence). The CDR3 loop spans 13 amino acids. The CDR3 bases are TGTGCCAGTAGCCGGGACATTAACTATGGCTACACCTTC. This encodes CASSRDINYGYTF.

This clone was picked up one time. J is TRBJ2-1 and V is TRBV11-2; TRBD2 agrees at 8 bases. This CDR3 is 15 amino acids long. After removal of 5 bases from V and 6 bases from J, the junction contained 9 bases not matched to a gene. Germline assignment: CDR1 SGHAT and CDR2 FQNNGV. The CDR3 is CASSKRGPATNEQFF. The CDR3 nucleotides are TGTGCCAGCAGCAAGCGGGGGCCGGCGACCAATGAGCAGTTCTTC.

As concerns this clone: The same CDR3 is also encoded by other DNA sequences in this sample. The gene calls are TRBV9 and TRBJ2-1; 10 bases match TRBD2. CDR1 and CDR2 (germline): SGDLS, YYNGEE. J was trimmed by 6 bases and V by 0 bases; bases with no gene match: 3. This CDR3 comprises 15 residues. DNA for the CDR3: TGTGCCAGCAGCGTAGGAAGCGGGGGGGCCAATGAGCAGTTCTTC. Translation gives CASSVGSGGANEQFF.

The V call is TRBV21-1, the J call TRBJ1-5; TRBD1, as called in the table, went unchecked against the DNA. TRBV21-1 is termed a pseudogene. This CDR3 contains 19 residues. CDR3 sequence reads: CASRGCDSRGPNSNQPQHF. CDR3 nucleotide sequence: TGTGCCAGCAGGGGGTGTGACAGTAGGGGTCCTAATAGCAATCAGCCCCAGCATTTT.

The chain combines TRBV11-2 with TRBJ2-1; tentatively, D is TRBD2 (5 bases). V lost 5 bases and J lost 4, with 12 bases in between. Germline-derived CDR1 and CDR2 are SGHAT and FQNNGV. The CDR3 runs to 14 residues. The CDR3 DNA reads TGTGCCAGCAGCCCGGAGGAGTGGTACAATGAGCAGTTCTTC. Its protein is CASSPEEWYNEQFF.

The chain uses TRBV5-1 and TRBJ1-2, with a weak D call TRBD1 (5 bases). Trimming removed 3 bases at V and 5 bases at J, with 17 bases between. Germline values: CDR1 SGHRS, CDR2 YFSETQ. The CDR3 totals 15 residues. CDR3 amino acids: CASSSGAVGTYGYTF. CDR3 DNA: TGCGCCAGCAGCTCAGGTGCAGTGGGGACTTATGGCTACACCTTC. Supplemented by reference TRBV5-1 and TRBJ1-2, the full variable domain reads KAGVTQTPRYLIKTRGQQVTLSCSPISGHRSVSWYQQTPGQGLQFLFEYFSETQRNKGNFPGRFSGRQFSNSRSEMNVSTLELGDSALYLCASSSGAVGTYGYTFGSGTRLTVV.

The CDR3 DNA sequence: TGTGCCAGCAGCCGACTTCAGTTGAACACTGAAGCTTTCTTT. Amino acid sequence: CASSRLQLNTEAFF. The chain uses TRBV7-2 and TRBJ1-1; unclear D gene. The CDR3 length is 14 residues. Looked up from germline, CDR1 is SGHTA and CDR2 is FQGNSA. V lost 5 bases and J lost 0, with 10 bases in between.

The V call is TRBV2, the J call TRBJ2-3; TRBD2 matches 14 bases. The trim removed 3 bases at V and 2 bases at J, leaving 7 bases unmatched. CDR1 is SNHLY and CDR2 is FYNNEI in the germline V gene. This CDR3 has 18 amino acids. The chain's CDR3 is CASSETSGGGIYTDTQYF. In DNA, the CDR3 is TGTGCCAGCAGTGAGACTAGCGGGGGGGGGATTTACACAGATACGCAGTATTTT.

Points on this clone: Other nucleotide sequences from this sample produce the same CDR3. The J gene is TRBJ2-1, the V gene TRBV19; the match to TRBD2 covers 10 bases. The CDR3 spans 14 residues. Germline loops: CDR1 LNHDA, CDR2 SQIVND (reference sequence). With V trimmed by 7 bases and J by 5 bases, 5 bases remained unmatched. CDR3 residues: CASKRTSGNNEQFF. The CDR3 nucleotides read TGTGCCAGTAAACGGACTAGCGGAAACAATGAGCAGTTCTTC.

The V and J genes are TRBV28 and TRBJ2-7; 7 nucleotides match TRBD2. The CDR3 consists of 15 residues. The J segment lost 4 bases and the V segment lost 6 bases, leaving 12 bases of the junction unmatched. The germline gives CDR1 MDHEN, CDR2 SYDVKM. This CDR3 is CASRGSGGRGYEQYF. The CDR3, as DNA: TGTGCCAGCAGAGGATCGGGCGGGAGAGGGTACGAGCAGTACTTC.

The chain links TRBV19 to TRBJ1-5, with D unclear. V lost 4 bases to trimming and J lost 4 bases, with 8 bases between them. There are 13 residues in the CDR3. The germline V gene has CDR1 LNHDA and CDR2 SQIVND (reference sequence). CDR3 nucleotides: TGTGCCAGTAGTACCGGTCCAAATCAGCCCCAGCATTTT. Translated: CASSTGPNQPQHF.

J is TRBJ1-3 and V is TRBV28, with D perhaps TRBD1 (5 bases). The CDR3 length is 15 residues. Germline V gene sequence: CDR1 MDHEN, CDR2 SYDVKM. Trimming stripped 6 bases from V and 0 bases from J, with 12 bases between. The CDR3 sequence: CASSRDLGSGNTIYF. Here the CDR3 DNA reads TGTGCCAGCAGCCGGGACTTAGGCTCTGGAAACACCATATATTTT. Drawing the rest from reference TRBV28 and TRBJ1-3, the complete variable domain is DVKVTQSSRYLVKRTGEKVFLECVQDMDHENMFWYRQDPGLGLRLIYFSYDVKMKEKGDIPEGYSVSREKKERFSLILESASTNQTSMYLCASSRDLGSGNTIYFGEGSWLTVV.

The chain joins TRBV27 to TRBJ2-5; D may be TRBD2 (5 bases). The DNA end is a closer match to TRBJ2-7, so the J assignment may be wrong. Germline lookup yields CDR1 MNHEY and CDR2 SMNVEV (reference sequence). The CDR3 loop spans 13 amino acids. CDR3 amino acids: CASSFGVAYEQYF. In DNA, the CDR3 is TGTGCCAGCAGTTTCGGGGTGGCCTACGAGCAGTACTTC.

The rearrangement uses TRBV7-8 and TRBJ1-3; 7 bases line up with TRBD1. The CDR3 loop spans 17 amino acids. Germline V gives CDR1 SGHVS, CDR2 FQNEAQ. The J segment lost 0 bases and the V segment lost 5 bases, leaving 10 bases of the junction unmatched. The DNA of the CDR3 is TGTGCCAGCAGCCCCACAGGGGCCGGCCTCTCTGGAAACACCATATATTTT. This gives the protein CASSPTGAGLSGNTIYF.

This clone appeared once. The genes are TRBV19 and TRBJ1-5; the D gene is possibly TRBD1 (5 bases). CDR1 and CDR2 (germline): LNHDA, SQIVND (reference sequence). V was clipped by 5 bases and J by 4 bases, with 12 bases between them. The CDR3 is 14 amino acids. DNA of the CDR3: TGTGCCAGTAGTGTCTCTGGGGGGAATCAGCCCCAGCATTTT. It specifies CASSVSGGNQPQHF.

The chain couples TRBV6-1 to TRBJ1-5, with D unresolved. Trimming left V 10 bases short and J 0 bases short, with 10 bases between. Germline CDR1 MNHNS, CDR2 SASEGT. The CDR3 spans 13 residues. This CDR3 is CATNGDSNQPQHF. The CDR3 coding sequence is TGTGCCACCAATGGAGATAGCAATCAGCCCCAGCATTTT.

The chain carries TRBV2 and TRBJ1-4, with D unclear. V lost 1 base, J lost 0 bases, and 9 bases lay in between. The CDR3 totals 16 residues. CDR1 is SNHLY, CDR2 FYNNEI, per germline. CDR3 bases: TGTGCCAGCAGTGAAGATACCCCAGCAACTAATGAAAAACTGTTTTTT. As protein: CASSEDTPATNEKLFF.

This sequence joins TRBV5-4 and TRBJ2-7; 9 bases agree with TRBD2. CDR1 and CDR2 (germline): SGHNT, YYREEE (reference sequence). V lost 5 bases and J lost 5; bases outside the gene matches: 5. This CDR3 contains 13 residues. CDR3: CASRPGTSNEQYF. The DNA for the CDR3 is TGTGCCAGCAGACCCGGGACTAGCAACGAGCAGTACTTC.

V usage is TRBV6-1 and J usage is TRBJ2-6; D is possibly TRBD1 (5 bases). The CDR3 consists of 18 residues. V was pared by 4 bases and J by 0 bases, with 16 bases between. Germline CDR1 and CDR2: MNHNS and SASEGT. Here the CDR3 DNA reads TGTGCCAGCAGTGGGGCAGGGTCCCCTTTCTCTGGGGCCAACGTCCTGACTTTC. Translated, it gives CASSGAGSPFSGANVLTF.